This entry concerns a single T cell receptor (beta chain). Its antigen is as yet unknown. Method: immunoSEQ multiplex PCR; TCRdb's copy keeps in-frame clones and lacks some. The sample yields roughly 2.4 million clones, under 97% seen once. The data belong to a study of shared clonotypes between healthy human individuals. Study-wide results and limits: Non-shared clonotypes showed lower generation probabilities than clonotypes common to all four donors.

The germline gives CDR1 MGHRA, CDR2 YSYEKL. The CDR3 is 17 amino acids. With V trimmed by 4 bases and J by 7 bases, 10 bases remained unmatched. The sequenced material came from naive CD4+ T cells sorted from blood. The subset here: CD45RA+ positively selected. This receptor was taken from a young man in good health. V gene TRBV4-1 combines with J gene TRBJ2-1; 13 nucleotides match TRBD2. The CDR3 bases are TGCGCCAGCAGCCCTGAAATAGGACTAGCGGGAGAGAATGAGCAGTTCTTC. Protein: CASSPEIGLAGENEQFF.